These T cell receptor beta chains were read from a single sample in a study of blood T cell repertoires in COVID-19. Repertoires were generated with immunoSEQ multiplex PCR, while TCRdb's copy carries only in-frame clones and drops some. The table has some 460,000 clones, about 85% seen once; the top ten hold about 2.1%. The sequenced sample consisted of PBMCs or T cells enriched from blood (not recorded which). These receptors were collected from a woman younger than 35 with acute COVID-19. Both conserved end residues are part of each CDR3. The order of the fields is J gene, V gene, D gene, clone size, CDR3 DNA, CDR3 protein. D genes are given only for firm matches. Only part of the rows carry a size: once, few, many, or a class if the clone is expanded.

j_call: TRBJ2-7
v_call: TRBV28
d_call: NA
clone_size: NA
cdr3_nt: TGTGCCAGCAGTTTAATGAGGCCCTACGAGCAGTACTTC
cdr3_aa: CASSLMRPYEQYF

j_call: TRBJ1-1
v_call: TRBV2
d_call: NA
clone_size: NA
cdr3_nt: TGTGCCAGCAGTGAATCGGGACTAAGGGACACTGAAGCTTTCTTT
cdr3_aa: CASSESGLRDTEAFF

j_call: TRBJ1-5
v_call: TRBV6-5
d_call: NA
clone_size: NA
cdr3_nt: TGTGCCAGCCGGAACCTCGGGAATCAGCCCCAGCATTTT
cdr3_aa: CASRNLGNQPQHF

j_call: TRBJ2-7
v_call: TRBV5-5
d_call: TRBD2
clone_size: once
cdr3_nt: TGTGCCAGCAGCTCCAGACTAGCGGGAGACCACGAGCAGTACTTC
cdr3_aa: CASSSRLAGDHEQYF

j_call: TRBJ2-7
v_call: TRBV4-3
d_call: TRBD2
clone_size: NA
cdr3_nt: TGCGCCAGCAGCCAAGATCCTCCTAGCGGGGGATTACACGAGCAGTACTTC
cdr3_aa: CASSQDPPSGGLHEQYF

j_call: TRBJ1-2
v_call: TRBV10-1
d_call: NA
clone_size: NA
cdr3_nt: TGCGCCAGCAGTGGAAACCGGGACACCCGAGCTAACTATGGCTACACCTTC
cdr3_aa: CASSGNRDTRANYGYTF

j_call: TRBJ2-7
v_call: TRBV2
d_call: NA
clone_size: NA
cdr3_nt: TGTGCCAGCAGTCCGGAGAGCTCCTACGAGCAGTACTTC
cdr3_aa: CASSPESSYEQYF

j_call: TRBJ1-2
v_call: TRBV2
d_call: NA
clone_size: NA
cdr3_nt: TGTGCCAGCAGTGACCTTGGGGGCGCCGGCTATGGCTACACCTTC
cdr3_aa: CASSDLGGAGYGYTF

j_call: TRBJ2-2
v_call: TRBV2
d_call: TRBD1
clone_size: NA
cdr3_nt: TGTGCCAGCAATGGACAGGGCTCCACCGGGGAGCTGTTTTTT
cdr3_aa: CASNGQGSTGELFF

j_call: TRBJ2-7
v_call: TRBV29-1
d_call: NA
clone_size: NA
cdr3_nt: TGCAGCGTTGAATGGGAGCTTGGAGTCGAGCAGTACTTC
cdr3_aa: CSVEWELGVEQYF

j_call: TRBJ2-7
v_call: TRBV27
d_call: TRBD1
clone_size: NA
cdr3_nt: TGTGCCAGCAGTGGGACAGGGGGTGAGCAGTACTTC
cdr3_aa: CASSGTGGEQYF

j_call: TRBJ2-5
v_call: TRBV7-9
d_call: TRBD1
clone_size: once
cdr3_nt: TGTGCCAGCAGCCCTAAAGACAGGGTGCAAGAGACCCAGTACTTC
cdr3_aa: CASSPKDRVQETQYF

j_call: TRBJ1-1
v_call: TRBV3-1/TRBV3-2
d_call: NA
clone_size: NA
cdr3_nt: TGTGCCAGCAGCCAAGTGTACGGGACTGAAGCTTTCTTT
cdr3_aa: CASSQVYGTEAFF

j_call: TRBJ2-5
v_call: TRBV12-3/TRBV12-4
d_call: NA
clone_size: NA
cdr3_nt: TGTGCCAGCACCAAGCGGTACCAAGAGACCCAGTACTTC
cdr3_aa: CASTKRYQETQYF

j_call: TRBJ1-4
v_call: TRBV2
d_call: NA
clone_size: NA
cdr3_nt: TGTGCCAGCAGCAGAACGGGACTGACTAATGAAAAACTGTTTTTT
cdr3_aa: CASSRTGLTNEKLFF

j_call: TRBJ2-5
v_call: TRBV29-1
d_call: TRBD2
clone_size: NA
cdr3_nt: TGCAGCGTTGTTGGGTGGCGGGGGGAGACCCAGTACTTC
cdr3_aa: CSVVGWRGETQYF

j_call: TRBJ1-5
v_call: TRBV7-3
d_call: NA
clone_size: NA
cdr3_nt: TGTGCCAGCACCATTCCAGGACAGCCCCAGCATTTT
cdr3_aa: CASTIPGQPQHF

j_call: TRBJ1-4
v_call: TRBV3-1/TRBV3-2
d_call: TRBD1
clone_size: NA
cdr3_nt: TGTGCCAGCAGCCAAGGCGGACAGGTTAATGAAAAACTGTTTTTT
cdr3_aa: CASSQGGQVNEKLFF

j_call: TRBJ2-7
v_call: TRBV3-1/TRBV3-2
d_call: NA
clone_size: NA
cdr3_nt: TGTGCCAGCAGCCAAGGCGCCGGGACACTCTCCTACGAGCAGTACTTC
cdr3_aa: CASSQGAGTLSYEQYF

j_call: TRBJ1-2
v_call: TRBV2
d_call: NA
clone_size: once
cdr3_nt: TGTGCCAGCAGTGTCGAGAGTGAAGGCTACACCTTC
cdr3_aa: CASSVESEGYTF

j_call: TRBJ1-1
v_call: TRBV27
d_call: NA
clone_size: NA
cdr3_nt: TGTGCCAGCAGTCCTCAGGGAATCAAAGGCACTGAAGCTTTCTTT
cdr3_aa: CASSPQGIKGTEAFF

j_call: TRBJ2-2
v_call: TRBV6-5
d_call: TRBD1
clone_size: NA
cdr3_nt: TGTGCCAGCCGCAGGGGGACAGGGGGGTCGCTGTTTTTT
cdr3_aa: CASRRGTGGSLFF

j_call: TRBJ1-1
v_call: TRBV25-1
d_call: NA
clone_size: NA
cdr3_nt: TGTGCCAGCGGACAAAGGACTGAAGCTTTCTTT
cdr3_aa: CASGQRTEAFF

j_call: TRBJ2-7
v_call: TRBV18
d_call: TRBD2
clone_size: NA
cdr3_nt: TGTGCCAGCTCACCAAATAGCGGGAGGAATGAGCAGTACTTC
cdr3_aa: CASSPNSGRNEQYF

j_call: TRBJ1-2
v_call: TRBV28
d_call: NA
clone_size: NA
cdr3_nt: TGTGCCAGCAGTTCAACGGAGGCAATCTATGGCTACACCTTC
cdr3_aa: CASSSTEAIYGYTF

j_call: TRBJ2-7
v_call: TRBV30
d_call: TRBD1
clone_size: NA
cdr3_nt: TGTGCCTGGAGTGTACCGGACAGGATGAGCTCCTACGAGCAGTACTTC
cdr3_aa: CAWSVPDRMSSYEQYF

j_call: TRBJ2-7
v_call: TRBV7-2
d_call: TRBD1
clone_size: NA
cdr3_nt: TGTGCCAGCAGCATACGACAGGGGGCGTCCCACGAGCAGTACTTC
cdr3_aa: CASSIRQGASHEQYF

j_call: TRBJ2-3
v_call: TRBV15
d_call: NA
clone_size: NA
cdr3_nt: TGTGCCACCAGCAGAGATGGTGGGCCCACAGATACGCAGTATTTT
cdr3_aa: CATSRDGGPTDTQYF

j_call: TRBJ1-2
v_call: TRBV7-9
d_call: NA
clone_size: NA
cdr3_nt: TGTGCCAGCAGCCCCACCGGGGGGACCGTTAACTATGGCTACACCTTC
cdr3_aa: CASSPTGGTVNYGYTF

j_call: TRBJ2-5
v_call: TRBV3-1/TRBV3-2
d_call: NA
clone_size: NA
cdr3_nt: TGTGCCAGCGCGGGGGCGGGGGAGACCCAGTACTTC
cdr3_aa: CASAGAGETQYF

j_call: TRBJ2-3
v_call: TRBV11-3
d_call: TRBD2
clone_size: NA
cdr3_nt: TGTGCCAGCAGCTTACGTCTAGCGGGGAGCACAGATACGCAGTATTTT
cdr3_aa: CASSLRLAGSTDTQYF

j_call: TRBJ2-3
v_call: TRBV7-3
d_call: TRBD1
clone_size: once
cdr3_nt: TGTGCCAGCAGCAGGACAGGGGGCACAGATACGCAGTATTTT
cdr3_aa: CASSRTGGTDTQYF

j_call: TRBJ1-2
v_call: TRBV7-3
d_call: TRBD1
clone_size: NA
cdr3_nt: TGTGCCAGCAGTCTGGGACAGGGCTCTTTCTACACCTTC
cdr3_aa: CASSLGQGSFYTF

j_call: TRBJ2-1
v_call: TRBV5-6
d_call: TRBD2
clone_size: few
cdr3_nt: TGTGCCAGCAGCCCACCGGGAGGGCTTAATGAGCAGTTCTTC
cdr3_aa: CASSPPGGLNEQFF

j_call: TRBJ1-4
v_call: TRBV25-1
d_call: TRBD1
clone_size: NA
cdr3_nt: TGTGCCAGCAGTATCCCAGGGGGCGCTCGGGAAAAACTGTTTTTT
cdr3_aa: CASSIPGGAREKLFF

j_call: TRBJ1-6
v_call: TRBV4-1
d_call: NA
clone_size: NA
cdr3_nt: TGCGCCAGCAGCCAAGATCCCAGGGTGGGCTCCTATAATTCACCCCTCCACTTT
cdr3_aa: CASSQDPRVGSYNSPLHF

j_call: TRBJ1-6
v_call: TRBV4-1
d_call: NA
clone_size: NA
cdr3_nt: TGCGCCAGCAGCCTGTACACATCCCATAATTCACCCCTCCACTTT
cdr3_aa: CASSLYTSHNSPLHF

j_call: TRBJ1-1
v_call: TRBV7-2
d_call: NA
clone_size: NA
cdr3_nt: TGTGCCAGCAGCTCGAACAGGGTCAGCACTGAAGCTTTCTTT
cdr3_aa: CASSSNRVSTEAFF

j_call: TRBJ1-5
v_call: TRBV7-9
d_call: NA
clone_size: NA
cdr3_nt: TGTGCCAGCAGCTCCGGACAGAGGCAGCCCCAGCATTTT
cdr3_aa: CASSSGQRQPQHF

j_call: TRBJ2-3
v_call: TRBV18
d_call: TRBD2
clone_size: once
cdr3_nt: TGTGCCAGCTCAACCCTAGCGGGGGGTTCAGATACGCAGTATTTT
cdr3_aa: CASSTLAGGSDTQYF

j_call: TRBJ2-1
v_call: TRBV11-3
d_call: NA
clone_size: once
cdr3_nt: TGTGCCAGCAGCTTAGATCTTAACGACAGGACCTCCTACAATGAGCAGTTCTTC
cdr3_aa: CASSLDLNDRTSYNEQFF

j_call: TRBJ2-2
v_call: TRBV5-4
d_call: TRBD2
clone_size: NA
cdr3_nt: TGTGCCAGCAGCAGCACCGGGACTAGGGATCTCGGGGAGCTGTTTTTT
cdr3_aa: CASSSTGTRDLGELFF

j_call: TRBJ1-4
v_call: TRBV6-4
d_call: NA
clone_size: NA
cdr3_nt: TGTGCCAGCAGTGACAGGGAGGGCGAAAAACTGTTTTTT
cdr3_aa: CASSDREGEKLFF

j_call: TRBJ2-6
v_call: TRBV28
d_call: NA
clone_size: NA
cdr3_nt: TGTGCCAGCAAGCCAGGGACTGGGGCCAACGTCCTGACTTTC
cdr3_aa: CASKPGTGANVLTF

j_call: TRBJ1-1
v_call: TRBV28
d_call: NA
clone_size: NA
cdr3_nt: TGTGCCCTGCGGCGGGGGACTGAAGCTTTCTTT
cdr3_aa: CALRRGTEAFF

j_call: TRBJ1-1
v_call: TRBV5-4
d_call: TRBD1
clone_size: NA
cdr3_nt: TGTGCCAGCAGCCCTGGACAGGTCTTCACTGAAGCTTTCTTT
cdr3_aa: CASSPGQVFTEAFF

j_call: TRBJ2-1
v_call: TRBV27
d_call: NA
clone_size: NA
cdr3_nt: TGTGCCAGCACTGGCTCCATCCCATACAATGAGCAGTTCTTC
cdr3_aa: CASTGSIPYNEQFF

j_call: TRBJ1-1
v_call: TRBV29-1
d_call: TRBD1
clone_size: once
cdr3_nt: TGCAGCGTTCCACAGGGGGCTGAAGCTTTCTTT
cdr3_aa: CSVPQGAEAFF

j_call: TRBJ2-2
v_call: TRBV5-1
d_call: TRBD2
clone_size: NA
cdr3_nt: TGCGCCAGCAGTTATAGACTAGCCGCCTCGAACACCGGGGAGCTGTTTTTT
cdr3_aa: CASSYRLAASNTGELFF

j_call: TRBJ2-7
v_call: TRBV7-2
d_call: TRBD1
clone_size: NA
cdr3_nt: TGTGCCAGCAGCTTAGCGGCGTCTGGACAGGGTCGCGACGAGCAGTACTTC
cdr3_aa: CASSLAASGQGRDEQYF

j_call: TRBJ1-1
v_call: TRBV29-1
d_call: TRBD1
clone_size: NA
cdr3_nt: TGCAGCGCCTACCCCTCGGACAGGGGCATCAACGCTGAAGCTTTCTTT
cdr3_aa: CSAYPSDRGINAEAFF

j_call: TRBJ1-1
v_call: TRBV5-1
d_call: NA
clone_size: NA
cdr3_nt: TGCGCCAGCAGCTTTGAGTTTCTGAACACTGAAGCTTTCTTT
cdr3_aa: CASSFEFLNTEAFF

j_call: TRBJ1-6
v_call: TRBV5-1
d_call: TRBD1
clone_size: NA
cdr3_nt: TGCGCCAGCAGCTTGAAGGTGGAAGGGGGCAATCTCCACTTT
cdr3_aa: CASSLKVEGGNLHF

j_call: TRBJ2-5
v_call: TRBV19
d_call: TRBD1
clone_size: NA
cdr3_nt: TGTGCCAGTAGTCCCCGGCAGGGGGCGACTCAGGGCCAAGAGACCCAGTACTTC
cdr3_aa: CASSPRQGATQGQETQYF

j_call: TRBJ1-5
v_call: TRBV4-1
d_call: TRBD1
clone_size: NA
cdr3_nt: TGCGCCAGCAGCCAGACAGGGAATCAGCCCCAGCATTTT
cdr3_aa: CASSQTGNQPQHF

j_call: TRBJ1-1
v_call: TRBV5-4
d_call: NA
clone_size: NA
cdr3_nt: TGTGCCAGCAGCTTTTCCGGGTTACGGGGGGCTGAAGCTTTCTTT
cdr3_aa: CASSFSGLRGAEAFF

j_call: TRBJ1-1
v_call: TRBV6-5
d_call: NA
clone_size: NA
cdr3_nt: TGTGCCAGCAGCCGACCGACGGGATTGAACACTGAAGCTTTCTTT
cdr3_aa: CASSRPTGLNTEAFF

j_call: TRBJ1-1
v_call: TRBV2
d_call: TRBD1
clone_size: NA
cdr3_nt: TGTGCCAGCAATTTGGACAGGGGGTTCGGTGAAGCTTTCTTT
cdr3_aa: CASNLDRGFGEAFF

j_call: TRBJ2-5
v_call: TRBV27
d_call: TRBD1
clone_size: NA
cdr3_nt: TGTGCCAGCAGCGCGTTCAGGGGGTGGGAGACCCAGTACTTC
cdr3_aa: CASSAFRGWETQYF